The sequence of this T cell receptor beta chain was determined in a study of blood T cell repertoires in COVID-19. Study overall: The United States, Italy and Spain were the sources of the acute and convalescent COVID-19 samples.

Germline assignment: CDR1 SGHDN and CDR2 FVKESK. Trimming cost V 4 bases and J 7 bases, with 16 bases left between them. The CDR3 is 14 residues long. TCRdb's table, derived via immunoSEQ multiplex PCR, lists solely in-frame clones and lacks some. Of roughly 150,000 clones in the sample, roughly 80% were seen once. This sequence joins TRBV14 and TRBJ1-2; a weak D match, TRBD1 (6 bases). The clonotype comes from a woman aged 60-75 years who had recovered from COVID-19. The sample was PBMCs or T cells enriched from blood (not recorded which). CDR3 residues: CASSRKTGKGGYTF. CDR3 DNA sequence: TGTGCCAGCAGCCGCAAAACAGGGAAAGGTGGCTACACCTTC.